These 14 T cell receptor beta chains originate from one sample sequenced in a study of cytomegalovirus exposure and HLA in healthy donors. Both 60 Vbeta primers and 13 Jbeta primers went into the PCR. Generated by immunoSEQ multiplex PCR, the TCRdb table keeps only in-frame clones and is missing some. This table has roughly 160,000 clones, 60% to 80% appearing once. The sequencing sample was made of PBMCs. The receptors here all came from a man aged 60 to 69 in good health and CMV-seronegative.

The chain combines TRBV7-8 with TRBJ2-5, with unresolved D. The J call could be wrong; TRBJ2-7 is a better fit for the DNA end. The germline V gene has CDR1 SGHVS and CDR2 FQNEAQ. The length of the CDR3 is 13 residues. The DNA of the CDR3 is TGTGCCAGCAGCCCGGTTTCGGGTTACGAGCAGTACTTC. Residues: CASSPVSGYEQYF.

The chain employs TRBV13 and TRBJ1-6; no definite D call. Deletions cut 0 bases from V and 5 bases from J, with 8 bases between. This CDR3 spans 15 amino acids. In germline, CDR1 is PRHDT, CDR2 FYEKMQ (reference sequence). The CDR3 protein is CASSLGGGNNSPLHF. CDR3 nucleotide sequence: TGTGCCAGCAGCTTAGGGGGAGGAAATAATTCACCCCTCCACTTT.

The CDR3 protein is CASSFRPPTRFFYEQYF. The CDR3 DNA reads as TGTGCCAGCAGCTTCCGGCCGCCGACTAGATTCTTCTACGAGCAGTACTTC. The chain couples TRBV7-8 to TRBJ2-7; weak D call: TRBD2 (6 bases). Trimming took 3 bases from V and 3 from J, leaving 21 bases between them. The germline CDR1 and CDR2 sequences are SGHVS and FQNEAQ. The length of the CDR3 is 17 residues.

The chain uses TRBV15 and TRBJ1-1; no clear D gene. The CDR3 consists of 14 residues. Deletions cut 5 bases from V and 3 bases from J, with 13 bases between. Germline loops: CDR1 LNHNV, CDR2 YYDKDF (reference sequence). In nucleotides, the CDR3 is TGTGCCACCAGCTGGACCGGGAGCCACACTGAAGCTTTCTTT. Encoded protein: CATSWTGSHTEAFF.

This chain uses TRBV4-3 with TRBJ1-4, with D possibly TRBD1 on 5 matching bases. V was pared by 0 bases and J by 8 bases, with 16 bases between. This CDR3 has 16 amino acids. Germline V gene lookup returns CDR1 LGHNA and CDR2 YSLEER. CDR3 protein: CASSQDGAGMEEKLFF. CDR3 bases: TGCGCCAGCAGCCAAGATGGGGCAGGGATGGAAGAAAAACTGTTTTTT.

V gene TRBV4-2 combines with J gene TRBJ2-2; 8 bases align to TRBD1. The J segment lost 2 bases and the V segment lost 4 bases, leaving 18 bases of the junction unmatched. This CDR3 contains 20 residues. Germline V lookup: CDR1 LGHNA, CDR2 YNFKEQ. The CDR3 region is CASSRPGTGGGPSNTGELFF. In nucleotides, the CDR3 is TGTGCCAGCAGCCGACCCGGGACAGGAGGAGGACCCAGCAACACCGGGGAGCTGTTTTTT.

The V and J genes are TRBV21-1 and TRBJ2-4; TRBD2 is taken as the D call from the table, unchecked against the DNA. TRBV21-1 is described as a pseudogene. The CDR3 totals 18 residues. The CDR3 nucleotides read TGTGCCAGCAGCAAAGAGGGTAGCGGGGGGCCTCCCAAAAACATTCAGTACTTC. Translated, it gives CASSKEGSGGPPKNIQYF.

In its sample, this clone was seen a few times. The chain uses TRBV19 and TRBJ2-6; D is ambiguous. V was clipped by 4 bases and J by 2 bases, with 9 bases between them. The CDR3 loop spans 15 amino acids. Germline V gives CDR1 LNHDA, CDR2 SQIVND (reference sequence). The CDR3 loop is CASSTVEAGANVLTF. The CDR3 bases are TGTGCCAGTAGTACCGTCGAGGCTGGGGCCAACGTCCTGACTTTC.

This chain links TRBV30 with TRBJ2-1, with D uncertain. V lost 3 bases, J lost 7 bases, and 10 bases lay in between. This CDR3 comprises 12 residues. Germline CDR1 reads GTSNPN; CDR2 reads SVGIG (reference sequence). The CDR3, as DNA: TGTGCCTGGAGACTTCACGGGAATGAGCAGTTCTTC. It translates to CAWRLHGNEQFF.

In this sample, this clone turned up a few times. J is TRBJ2-7 and V is TRBV10-2, with 12 positions matching TRBD2. This CDR3 is built from 14 residues. After removal of 7 bases from V and 4 bases from J, the junction contained 5 bases not matched to a gene. CDR1 WSHSY and CDR2 SAAADI come from the germline V gene. CDR3 protein: CASKLAGGPYEQYF. The DNA of the CDR3 is TGCGCCAGCAAGCTAGCGGGAGGGCCTTACGAGCAGTACTTC.

The chain is built from TRBV28 and TRBJ1-4; D is unclear. Trimming pared 3 bases from V and 8 bases from J, leaving 4 bases between. The CDR3 contains 11 residues. The germline V gene encodes CDR1 MDHEN and CDR2 SYDVKM. The CDR3 sequence is CASSFSEKLFF. The CDR3 nucleotides read TGTGCCAGCAGTTTCTCCGAAAAACTGTTTTTT. The complete variable domain, with remaining parts taken from reference TRBV28 and TRBJ1-4, reads DVKVTQSSRYLVKRTGEKVFLECVQDMDHENMFWYRQDPGLGLRLIYFSYDVKMKEKGDIPEGYSVSREKKERFSLILESASTNQTSMYLCASSFSEKLFFGSGTQLSVL.

The rearrangement joins TRBV27 to TRBJ1-1; 7 positions agree with TRBD1. This CDR3 has 15 residues. Germline CDR1 reads MNHEY; CDR2 reads SMNVEV (reference sequence). J lost 4 bases, V lost 4 bases, and 9 bases had no gene match. DNA for the CDR3: TGTGCCAGCAGTTCGCCGGGACAGATTGGCACTGAAGCTTTCTTT. This gives the protein CASSSPGQIGTEAFF.

The chain joins TRBV5-4 to TRBJ2-5, with 7 bases fitting TRBD1. Germline V gives CDR1 SGHNT, CDR2 YYREEE (reference sequence). Germline trimming cut 4 bases from V and 6 bases from J; bases unmatched to any gene: 9. The length of the CDR3 is 14 residues. CDR3 nucleotide sequence: TGTGCCAGCAGCCCCCGGACAGGTCTTAAGACCCAGTACTTC. Protein: CASSPRTGLKTQYF.

This chain uses TRBV7-7 with TRBJ2-3; a possible D gene is TRBD2 (5 bases). This CDR3 comprises 15 residues. Germline V gene lookup returns CDR1 SSHAT and CDR2 FNYEAQ (reference sequence). The V end lost 4 bases, the J end lost 2 bases, and 13 bases lay between the germline ends. The CDR3 loop reads CASSYGSGLTDTQYF. Here the CDR3 DNA reads TGTGCCAGCAGCTATGGGAGCGGACTCACAGATACGCAGTATTTT.